Listed here are 31 T cell receptor beta chains from one sample, sequenced in a study of T cell changes during pregnancy in multiple sclerosis. Profiled with immunoSEQ multiplex PCR; TCRdb holds only in-frame clones, not every one. The sample lists roughly 32,000 clones; 90% were seen once. Here the sequenced sample was CD4+ T cells from peripheral blood mononuclear cells, taken in the second trimester of pregnancy. Receptors originate from a female donor in good health, enrolled as a control in a pregnancy study.

V and J are TRBV4-3 and TRBJ2-7, with D tentatively TRBD1 (6 bases). Germline values: CDR1 LGHNA, CDR2 YSLEER. Deletions cut 0 bases from V and 6 bases from J, with 9 bases between. This CDR3 region has 13 residues. DNA of the CDR3: TGCGCCAGCAGCCAAGAGGGCAGGGGCGAGCAGTACTTC. This encodes CASSQEGRGEQYF.

The chain uses TRBV12-2 and TRBJ1-1; the table assigns TRBD1, which was not confirmed against the DNA. TRBV12-2 is flagged as a pseudogene. The CDR3 loop spans 17 amino acids. CDR3 coding DNA: TGTGCAAGTCGCGCCCGGGACAGGGTCTTTAAGAACACTGAAGCTTTCTTT. This gives the protein CASRARDRVFKNTEAFF.

The genes are TRBV6-5 and TRBJ2-7, with 12 nucleotides matching TRBD2. Unmatched junction bases numbered 1, after V lost 2 bases and J lost 2 bases. This CDR3 comprises 15 residues. The germline CDR1 and CDR2 sequences are MNHEY and SVGAGI. The CDR3 spells CASSYLAGGPYEQYF. In nucleotides, the CDR3 is TGTGCCAGCAGTTACCTAGCGGGAGGGCCCTACGAGCAGTACTTC.

V and J are TRBV6-1 and TRBJ1-5; D is possibly TRBD1 (6 bases). Trimming removed 10 bases from V and 3 bases from J, with 16 bases in between. The CDR3 covers 14 residues. Looked up from germline, CDR1 is MNHNS and CDR2 is SASEGT. DNA for the CDR3: TGTGCCACCATAGCAGGGGCGAACAATCAGCCCCAGCATTTT. It codes for CATIAGANNQPQHF.

The chain is built from TRBV19 and TRBJ2-7; possibly TRBD1 for D (6 bases). The CDR3 loop spans 14 amino acids. The V end lost 3 bases, the J end lost 3 bases, and 12 bases lay between the germline ends. Germline CDR1 LNHDA, CDR2 SQIVND (reference sequence). The CDR3 DNA follows: TGTGCCAGTAGTATCCCAGGGGTGGGCTACGAGCAGTACTTC. This gives the protein CASSIPGVGYEQYF.

This clone was picked up one time. CDR3 amino acids: CASTLSGGPAGELFF. CDR3 DNA sequence: TGCGCCAGCACCCTCTCAGGGGGTCCCGCCGGGGAGCTGTTTTTT. The chain employs TRBV4-1 and TRBJ2-2; TRBD1 agrees at 7 bases. The trim removed 7 bases at V and 6 bases at J, leaving 11 bases unmatched. The CDR3 has 15 amino acids. In germline, CDR1 is MGHRA, CDR2 YSYEKL.

The chain carries TRBV18 and TRBJ1-1, with TRBD1 identical over 7 bases. The CDR3 has 14 amino acids. Germline CDR1 and CDR2: KGHSH and LQKENI. The trim removed 6 bases at V and 3 bases at J, leaving 7 bases unmatched. CDR3 nucleotide sequence: TGTGCCAGCTCTCCCTACAGGGGAGACACTGAAGCTTTCTTT. It translates to CASSPYRGDTEAFF.

The chain carries TRBV6-4 and TRBJ1-1, with 7 bases identical to TRBD1. CDR1 and CDR2 from the germline V gene are MRHNA and SNTAGT. The CDR3 contains 14 residues. V dropped 6 bases and J dropped 5; count of bases not matched to a gene: 9. CDR3 region: CASSLETGATEAFF. The CDR3 DNA sequence: TGTGCCAGCAGCTTAGAAACAGGGGCGACTGAAGCTTTCTTT.

This sequence joins TRBV10-2 and TRBJ1-5, with D uncertain. Germline CDR1 reads WSHSY; CDR2 reads SAAADI. The V and J ends lost 3 bases and 7 bases respectively, with 10 bases between them. This CDR3 is 13 amino acids long. For the CDR3, the DNA is TGCGCCAGCAGTGACGGAGGTTCCCAGCCCCAGCATTTT. Translated, it gives CASSDGGSQPQHF.

The V call is TRBV10-3, the J call TRBJ2-1, with D tentatively TRBD2 (8 bases). Germline assignment: CDR1 ENHRY and CDR2 SYGVKD. The CDR3 covers 15 residues. V lost 5 bases and J lost 9, with 20 bases in between. The CDR3 loop is CAISRNGRAGGEQFF. The CDR3 region has the DNA TGTGCCATCAGTCGAAACGGGAGGGCAGGGGGTGAGCAGTTCTTC.

The genes are TRBV5-1 and TRBJ2-3; 7 bases map to TRBD1. The CDR3 length is 14 residues. Germline CDR1 is SGHRS and CDR2 is YFSETQ. Unmatched junction bases numbered 8, after V lost 4 bases and J lost 6 bases. The CDR3 sequence is CASSPVGGRDTQYF. The CDR3 nucleotides read TGCGCCAGCAGCCCAGTAGGGGGCCGGGATACGCAGTATTTT.

The chain uses TRBV30 and TRBJ1-3; 7 bases fit TRBD1. The CDR3 extends over 16 amino acids. Germline values: CDR1 GTSNPN, CDR2 SVGIG (reference sequence). V dropped 0 bases and J dropped 2; count of bases not matched to a gene: 7. The CDR3 sequence is CAWSVYRGATGNTIYF. The CDR3 DNA follows: TGTGCCTGGAGTGTATACAGGGGAGCCACTGGAAACACCATATATTTT.

The rearrangement joins TRBV11-3 to TRBJ2-2, with D perhaps matching TRBD2 (5 bases). Germline V gene data show CDR1 as SGHNT and CDR2 as YENEEA. The ends were cut back, 0 bases at V and 6 bases at J, with 14 bases in the middle. The CDR3 totals 16 residues. As DNA, the CDR3 is TGTGCCAGCAGCTTAGATAGCCCCGGGGTCGCCGGGGAGCTGTTTTTT. It translates to CASSLDSPGVAGELFF.

The chain links TRBV6-1 to TRBJ1-3; 7 nucleotides match TRBD1. The germline CDR1 and CDR2 sequences are MNHNS and SASEGT. The CDR3 totals 15 residues. The V and J ends lost 8 bases and 7 bases, in that order; junction bases with no gene match: 14. CDR3 in amino acids: CASGSKGQFGNTIYF. CDR3 coding DNA: TGTGCCAGCGGAAGTAAGGGACAGTTTGGGAACACCATATATTTT.

V usage is TRBV18 and J usage is TRBJ2-2; 10 positions agree with TRBD1. The germline gives CDR1 KGHSH, CDR2 LQKENI. V lost 3 bases to trimming and J lost 5 bases; unmatched junction nucleotides: 0. The length of the CDR3 is 14 residues. The CDR3 region is CASSPGQGTGELFF. In DNA, the CDR3 is TGTGCCAGCTCACCGGGACAGGGGACCGGGGAGCTGTTTTTT. The full variable domain, with the rest looked up from reference TRBV18 and TRBJ2-2, is NAGVMQNPRHLVRRRGQEARLRCSPMKGHSHVYWYRQLPEEGLKFMVYLQKENIIDESGMPKERFSAEFPKEGPSILRIQQVVRGDSAAYFCASSPGQGTGELFFGEGSRLTVL.

V gene TRBV5-5 combines with J gene TRBJ2-6; TRBD1 agrees at 8 bases. V dropped 0 bases and J dropped 0; count of bases not matched to a gene: 5. The CDR3 consists of 18 residues. CDR1 and CDR2 from the germline V gene are SGHKS and YYEKEE (reference sequence). The CDR3 reads CASSLAGTGVSGANVLTF. The CDR3 coding sequence is TGTGCCAGCAGCTTGGCCGGGACAGGAGTCTCTGGGGCCAACGTCCTGACTTTC. Variable domain in full (rest from reference TRBV5-5 and TRBJ2-6): DAGVTQSPTHLIKTRGQQVTLRCSPISGHKSVSWYQQVLGQGPQFIFQYYEKEERGRGNFPDRFSARQFPNYSSELNVNALLLGDSALYLCASSLAGTGVSGANVLTFGAGSRLTVL.

In its sample, this clone was seen a few times. The chain has TRBV27 and TRBJ1-2, with a weak D call TRBD1 (6 bases). V shed 7 bases and J shed 11 bases, with 20 bases lying between them. The germline V gene has CDR1 MNHEY and CDR2 SMNVEV (reference sequence). The CDR3 contains 13 residues. The CDR3 protein is CASTKTGRLGYTF. In nucleotides, the CDR3 is TGTGCCAGCACCAAAACAGGGCGTCTTGGGTACACCTTC.

This sequence joins TRBV7-9 and TRBJ2-1; TRBD1 is a possible D gene (6 bases). Per the germline V gene, CDR1 is SEHNR and CDR2 is FQNEAQ (reference sequence). V was cut by 5 bases and J by 11 bases, with 19 bases left in between. This CDR3 contains 14 residues. DNA for the CDR3: TGTGCCAGCAGCGTAAATGTGGACAGTATTAAGCAGTTCTTC. Its translation: CASSVNVDSIKQFF.

This chain uses TRBV19 with TRBJ1-1, with TRBD1 identical over 7 bases. V shed 6 bases and J 2 bases; nucleotides not matched to a gene: 6. This CDR3 has 14 amino acids. Germline lookup yields CDR1 LNHDA and CDR2 SQIVND (reference sequence). DNA of the CDR3: TGTGCCAGTAGCACCCGGGACAGAAACACTGAAGCTTTCTTT. Its protein is CASSTRDRNTEAFF.

In this sample, this clone turned up once. The chain has TRBV20-1 and TRBJ2-2; the D is unclear. The CDR3 runs to 11 residues. CDR1 is DFQATT and CDR2 is SNEGSKA in the germline V gene (reference sequence). V gave up 6 bases and J gave up 6 bases, with 8 bases separating them. The CDR3 loop reads CSAELAGELFF. Written as DNA, the CDR3 is TGCAGTGCCGAGTTGGCCGGGGAGCTGTTTTTT.

The V call is TRBV7-8, the J call TRBJ1-5; D gene uncertain. The V gene's germline CDR1 is SGHVS and CDR2 FQNEAQ. The CDR3 length is 15 residues. Deletions cut 5 bases from V and 0 bases from J, with 11 bases between. For the CDR3, the DNA is TGTGCCAGCAGCCCCGCGGGGTATAGCAATCAGCCCCAGCATTTT. Its protein is CASSPAGYSNQPQHF.

V is TRBV4-2 and J is TRBJ1-2; 9 bases are a match to TRBD1. Germline loops: CDR1 LGHNA, CDR2 YNFKEQ. V trimming: 1 base; J trimming: 6 bases; junction bases outside the gene matches: 3. The CDR3 extends over 14 amino acids. In nucleotides, the CDR3 is TGTGCCAGCAGCCAAGTAGGACAGGGGAATGGCTACACCTTC. Translating it yields CASSQVGQGNGYTF.

The chain uses TRBV19 and TRBJ1-5, with D hard to call. Germline V gene lookup returns CDR1 LNHDA and CDR2 SQIVND (reference sequence). CDR3 length: 12 residues. Trimming shortened V by 8 bases and J by 4 bases, and 9 bases separated the two germline ends. CDR3 DNA sequence: TGTGCCAGTGAGTCGGGAAATCAGCCCCAGCATTTT. Amino acid sequence: CASESGNQPQHF.

The V gene is TRBV7-9, the J gene TRBJ1-1; perhaps TRBD1 as D (6 bases). Trimming left V 10 bases short and J 4 bases short, with 22 bases between. Germline CDR1 is SEHNR and CDR2 is FQNEAQ (reference sequence). This CDR3 spans 15 amino acids. Here the CDR3 DNA reads TGTGCCAACTCCGGAGGGGGGGCGGTGGGCACTGAAGCTTTCTTT. It encodes CANSGGGAVGTEAFF.

This rearrangement joins TRBV19 to TRBJ1-1, with 8 bases matching TRBD1. From germline, CDR1 is LNHDA and CDR2 SQIVND (reference sequence). The CDR3 extends over 13 amino acids. The V and J ends lost 7 bases and 4 bases, in that order; junction bases with no gene match: 5. CDR3 in amino acids: CASTKDRATEAFF. The DNA of the CDR3 is TGTGCCAGTACCAAGGACAGGGCCACTGAAGCTTTCTTT.

This clone has only one observation. V is TRBV19 and J is TRBJ2-3; no definite D call. V lost 8 bases, J lost 1 base, and 10 bases lay in between. This CDR3 contains 13 residues. Germline loops: CDR1 LNHDA, CDR2 SQIVND (reference sequence). The CDR3 DNA sequence: TGTGCCAGTCAATTCACGGGCACAGATACGCAGTATTTT. This encodes CASQFTGTDTQYF.

The J gene is TRBJ1-1, the V gene TRBV5-1; 7 nucleotides agree with TRBD1. Trimming at V came to 3 bases and at J to 4 bases, leaving 15 bases not matched to a gene. The CDR3 covers 17 residues. Germline V gene lookup returns CDR1 SGHRS and CDR2 YFSETQ. The CDR3 here is CASSSTSPTGDATEAFF. CDR3 bases: TGCGCCAGCAGCTCCACCTCCCCAACAGGGGACGCCACTGAAGCTTTCTTT. The entire variable domain, with the rest obtained from reference TRBV5-1 and TRBJ1-1, is as follows: KAGVTQTPRYLIKTRGQQVTLSCSPISGHRSVSWYQQTPGQGLQFLFEYFSETQRNKGNFPGRFSGRQFSNSRSEMNVSTLELGDSALYLCASSSTSPTGDATEAFFGQGTRLTVV.

V usage is TRBV21-1 and J usage is TRBJ2-1; TRBD2 was called by the table and not checked on the DNA. TRBV21-1 counts as a pseudogene. This CDR3 contains 14 residues. CDR3 DNA: TGTGCCAGCACTCCGGGACTAGCGGCGAATGAGCAGTTCTTC. Its translation: CASTPGLAANEQFF.

The rearrangement joins TRBV6-5 to TRBJ1-2; no reliable D call. V was clipped by 4 bases and J by 7 bases, with 10 bases between them. The CDR3 extends over 12 amino acids. Germline V gene sequence: CDR1 MNHEY, CDR2 SVGAGI. The DNA for the CDR3 is TGTGCCAGCAGTTCCCGTTTCGTTGGCTACACCTTC. It translates to CASSSRFVGYTF.

The gene calls are TRBV21-1 and TRBJ1-1. TRBV21-1 is annotated as a pseudogene. CDR3 length: 15 residues. This CDR3 is CASSKVRAANTEAFF. In DNA, the CDR3 is TGTGCCAGCAGCAAAGTGAGGGCAGCGAACACTGAAGCTTTCTTT.

This sequence joins TRBV4-1 and TRBJ1-2; no clear D. Germline lookup yields CDR1 MGHRA and CDR2 YSYEKL. The CDR3 is 13 amino acids. The V and J ends lost 1 base and 8 bases respectively, with 11 bases between them. The CDR3 DNA reads TGCGCCAGCAGCCAAGTTCAATCGCTAGGCTACACCTTC. It translates to CASSQVQSLGYTF.